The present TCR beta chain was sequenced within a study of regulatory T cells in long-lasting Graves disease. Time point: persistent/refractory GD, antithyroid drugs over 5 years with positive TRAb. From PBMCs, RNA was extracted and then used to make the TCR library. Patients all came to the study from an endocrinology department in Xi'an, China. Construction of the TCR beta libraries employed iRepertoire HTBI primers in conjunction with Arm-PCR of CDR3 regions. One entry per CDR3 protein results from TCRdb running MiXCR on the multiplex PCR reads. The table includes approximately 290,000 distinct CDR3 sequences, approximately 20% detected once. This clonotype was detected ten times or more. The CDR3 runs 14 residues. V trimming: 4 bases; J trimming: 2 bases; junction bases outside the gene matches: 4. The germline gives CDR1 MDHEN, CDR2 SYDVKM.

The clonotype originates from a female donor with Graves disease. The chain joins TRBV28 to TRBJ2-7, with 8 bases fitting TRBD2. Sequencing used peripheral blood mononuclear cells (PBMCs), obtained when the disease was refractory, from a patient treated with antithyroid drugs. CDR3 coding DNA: TGTGCCAGCAGTTGGGGACTAGGAGCCTACGAGCAGTACTTC. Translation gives CASSWGLGAYEQYF.